The next 9 T cell receptor beta chains were all read from a single sample in a study of metastatic and nonmetastatic thyroid tumors. TCRdb called clones again from the PCR reads with MiXCR. The sample consists of 16,000 or so clones, around 23% of them appearing once. Nobody among the patients had been given any treatment before thyroid surgery. The sequencing input was adjacent normal tissue. The receptors were gathered from a female donor with papillary thyroid cancer or a benign thyroid nodule (not recorded which). Some clones in this sample may be carry-over from other donors' samples.

This clone is judged large. The chain is built from TRBV19 and TRBJ1-5; D remains ambiguous. Trimming cost V 1 base and J 0 bases, with 7 bases left between them. The germline V gene has CDR1 LNHDA and CDR2 SQIVND (reference sequence). The CDR3 spans 15 residues. Here the CDR3 DNA reads TGTGCCAGTAGTATAGTACACAATAGCAATCAGCCCCAGCATTTT. Protein product: CASSIVHNSNQPQHF.

This clone was picked up one time. The chain joins TRBV14 to TRBJ1-2, with TRBD1 matching over 11 bases. The junction had 9 bases not matched to a gene; V was cut back by 4 bases and J by 8 bases. Germline CDR1 reads SGHDN; CDR2 reads FVKESK. The CDR3 sequence is 15 residues long. DNA of the CDR3: TGTGCCAGCAGCCTGGACAGGGGGCCCTTAGTGGGCTACACCTTC. Translating gives CASSLDRGPLVGYTF. Looking up the rest from reference TRBV14 and TRBJ1-2 gives the full variable domain: EAGVTQFPSHSVIEKGQTVTLRCDPISGHDNLYWYRRVMGKEIKFLLHFVKESKQDESGMPNNRFLAERTGGTYSTLKVQPAELEDSGVYFCASSLDRGPLVGYTFGSGTRLTVV.

In its sample, this clone was seen a few times. The chain couples TRBV6-2 or TRBV6-3 to TRBJ2-7, with a weak D call TRBD1 (8 bases). The CDR3 runs 16 residues. V gave up 4 bases and J gave up 3 bases, with 19 bases separating them. Germline CDR1 reads MNHEY; CDR2 reads SVGEGT. The CDR3: CASSSRTGGVIYEQYF. The CDR3 region has the DNA TGTGCCAGCAGTTCCCGAACAGGGGGGGTGATCTACGAGCAGTACTTC.

This clone appeared a few times. The rearrangement joins TRBV5-1 to TRBJ1-2, with a possible D match to TRBD1 (6 bases). Deletions cut 1 base from V and 6 bases from J, with 13 bases between. This CDR3 spans 14 amino acids. The germline V gene encodes CDR1 SGHRS and CDR2 YFSETQ. The CDR3 DNA is TGCGCCAGCAGCTTGTCACCCACAGGGAATGGCTACACCTTC. Translated, it gives CASSLSPTGNGYTF.

This clone was observed a few times. The V gene is TRBV6-1, the J gene TRBJ2-2; TRBD1 aligns across 8 bases. This CDR3 is 15 amino acids long. Germline CDR1 is MNHNS and CDR2 is SASEGT. The ends lost 6 bases at V and 0 bases at J; junction bases unmatched: 3. The CDR3 DNA follows: TGTGCCAGCAGGGAACAGGGGGCGAACACCGGGGAGCTGTTTTTT. Protein product: CASREQGANTGELFF.

The J gene is TRBJ2-1, the V gene TRBV30, with 8 bases identical to TRBD2. The germline V gene encodes CDR1 GTSNPN and CDR2 SVGIG (reference sequence). CDR3 length: 15 amino acids. With V trimmed by 4 bases and J by 9 bases, 14 bases remained unmatched. The CDR3 nucleotides are TGTGCCTGGACCCTTGTCGGGGGGGGGTTTAGTGAGCAGTTCTTC. It is translated as CAWTLVGGGFSEQFF.

This clone came up a few times. The chain is built from TRBV6-1 and TRBJ2-7; perhaps TRBD1 as D (5 bases). The CDR3 has 14 amino acids. In germline, CDR1 is MNHNS, CDR2 SASEGT. Trimming pared 8 bases from V and 6 bases from J, leaving 20 bases between. CDR3: CASDSQGEGSEQYF. For the CDR3, the DNA is TGTGCCAGCGACAGCCAGGGTGAAGGTTCCGAGCAGTACTTC.

By sample fraction, this clone is large (0.1 to 1%). This sequence joins TRBV19 and TRBJ2-6; no clear D. Trimming removed 2 bases at V and 0 bases at J, with 5 bases between. The germline gives CDR1 LNHDA, CDR2 SQIVND (reference sequence). The CDR3 is made up of 15 amino acids. CDR3 in amino acids: CASSIKNSGANVLTF. The CDR3 DNA is TGTGCCAGTAGTATAAAGAACTCTGGGGCCAACGTCCTGACTTTC.

This clone was picked up a small number of times. The chain recombines TRBV6-1 with TRBJ1-5; D is possibly TRBD1 (5 bases). The CDR3 extends over 18 amino acids. In germline, CDR1 is MNHNS, CDR2 SASEGT. V lost 2 bases and J 2 bases, leaving 19 bases between the germline ends. CDR3 residues: CASSELLGRVNGNQPQHF. The CDR3 DNA reads as TGTGCCAGCAGTGAACTTCTAGGCAGGGTGAACGGCAATCAGCCCCAGCATTTT.